Below are 17 T cell receptor beta chains sequenced from a single sample in a study of cytomegalovirus exposure and HLA in healthy donors. Data came from immunoSEQ multiplex PCR; TCRdb stores just in-frame clones and leaves some out. Altogether 60,000 to 80,000 clones are present, roughly 94% being singletons, with the ten largest covering 3% to 3.5%. The sequenced sample was PBMCs. The receptors were sampled from a woman under 30 in good health and CMV-seropositive.

V usage is TRBV6-5 and J usage is TRBJ2-3; a weak D match, TRBD2 (6 bases). Trimming took off 3 bases at V and 0 bases at J, with 10 bases between the two ends. The CDR3 has 15 amino acids. From germline, CDR1 is MNHEY and CDR2 SVGAGI. As DNA, the CDR3 is TGTGCCAGCAGTTATGGGAGCGGGAGCACAGATACGCAGTATTTT. Translation gives CASSYGSGSTDTQYF.

V is TRBV6-5 and J is TRBJ1-1, with a weak D call TRBD1 (5 bases). CDR1 is MNHEY and CDR2 is SVGAGI in the germline V gene. The CDR3 is 14 amino acids. V was clipped by 3 bases and J by 0 bases, with 8 bases between them. The CDR3 DNA sequence: TGTGCCAGCAGTTATAGGGGCCTGAACACTGAAGCTTTCTTT. Protein product: CASSYRGLNTEAFF.

This chain connects TRBV5-1 to TRBJ2-2, with 10 bases identical to TRBD1. The germline V gene encodes CDR1 SGHRS and CDR2 YFSETQ. This CDR3 region has 14 residues. V shed 3 bases and J 5 bases; nucleotides not matched to a gene: 1. CDR3 nucleotide sequence: TGCGCCAGCAGCTGGGGACAGGGGACCGGGGAGCTGTTTTTT. This gives the protein CASSWGQGTGELFF.

The chain recombines TRBV28 with TRBJ2-7; 14 bases map to TRBD2. The CDR3 runs 16 residues. With 7 bases clipped from V and 3 bases from J, the junction kept 8 bases outside the gene matches. Germline CDR1 reads MDHEN; CDR2 reads SYDVKM. The CDR3 DNA follows: TGTGCCAGCAACCCTCCGGGACTAGCGGGAGTCTACGAGCAGTACTTC. Its protein product is CASNPPGLAGVYEQYF.

The chain joins TRBV6-7 to TRBJ1-5; no clear D gene. TRBV6-7 is annotated as an ORF whose role is uncertain. The CDR3 totals 12 residues. The germline V and J ends were trimmed by 9 bases and 2 bases, with 8 bases remaining between them. For the CDR3, the DNA is TGTGCCAGGCCGGGTTGCAATCAGCCCCAGCATTTT. Translated: CARPGCNQPQHF.

V is TRBV18 and J is TRBJ1-6; D is perhaps TRBD1 (5 bases). Between the trimmed V and J ends, which lost 6 bases and 3 bases, there was a span of 12 bases. CDR1 KGHSH and CDR2 LQKENI come from the germline V gene. The CDR3 totals 15 residues. The CDR3 reads CASSFGRGYNSPLHF. CDR3 coding DNA: TGTGCCAGCTCCTTCGGGAGGGGCTATAATTCACCCCTCCACTTT.

This chain joins TRBV11-2 and TRBJ1-4; D gene uncertain. Between the trimmed V and J ends, which lost 0 bases and 8 bases, there was a span of 10 bases. The germline gives CDR1 SGHAT, CDR2 FQNNGV. This CDR3 is 14 amino acids long. The CDR3 here is CASSLDPGGEKLFF. As DNA, the CDR3 is TGTGCCAGCAGCTTAGATCCAGGAGGGGAAAAACTGTTTTTT.

The V call is TRBV6-1, the J call TRBJ2-7, with a possible D match to TRBD1 (6 bases). Trimming cost V 5 bases and J 3 bases, with 11 bases left between them. This CDR3 spans 13 amino acids. Germline V gene sequence: CDR1 MNHNS, CDR2 SASEGT. This CDR3 reads CASSFQGLYEQYF. The CDR3 nucleotides read TGTGCCAGCAGTTTCCAGGGGCTCTACGAGCAGTACTTC.

This rearrangement joins TRBV7-9 to TRBJ1-1; D possibly corresponds to TRBD1 (6 bases). The CDR3 is made up of 14 amino acids. Germline assignment: CDR1 SEHNR and CDR2 FQNEAQ (reference sequence). V shed 4 bases and J shed 2 bases, with 11 bases lying between them. The CDR3 sequence is CASSYPGVNTEAFF. DNA for the CDR3: TGTGCCAGCAGCTACCCAGGGGTAAACACTGAAGCTTTCTTT.

The CDR3 protein is CASRERTGEWDEQYF. The CDR3 region has the DNA TGTGCCAGCAGAGAACGGACAGGGGAGTGGGACGAGCAGTACTTC. The chain employs TRBV2 and TRBJ2-7, with 9 bases fitting TRBD1. Per germline, CDR1 SNHLY and CDR2 FYNNEI. CDR3 length: 15 amino acids. The trim removed 6 bases at V and 5 bases at J, leaving 11 bases unmatched.

The V call is TRBV28, the J call TRBJ2-3; 8 bases fit TRBD2. The CDR3 has 15 residues. Germline V gene lookup returns CDR1 MDHEN and CDR2 SYDVKM. V lost 5 bases to trimming and J lost 1 base; unmatched junction nucleotides: 5. The CDR3 reads CASSKTTSGTDTQYF. CDR3 nucleotides: TGTGCCAGCAGTAAAACGACTAGCGGCACAGATACGCAGTATTTT.

This chain joins TRBV2 and TRBJ1-1; the match to TRBD1 covers 7 bases. Germline V gene data show CDR1 as SNHLY and CDR2 as FYNNEI. The CDR3 is 14 residues long. V shed 3 bases and J 7 bases; nucleotides not matched to a gene: 8. CDR3 sequence (DNA): TGTGCCAGCAGTGAGGGACAGCCGCAAGTTGAAGCTTTCTTT. It yields the protein CASSEGQPQVEAFF.

The genes are TRBV6-5 and TRBJ2-3; D possibly corresponds to TRBD2 (5 bases). CDR3 size: 16 residues. V was clipped by 0 bases and J by 3 bases, with 13 bases between them. Germline CDR1 is MNHEY and CDR2 is SVGAGI. The CDR3 spells CASSYSNGGGTDTQYF. The CDR3 nucleotides are TGTGCCAGCAGTTACTCGAATGGAGGTGGGACAGATACGCAGTATTTT.

The J gene is TRBJ2-3, the V gene TRBV12-5; 9 bases align to TRBD1. CDR1 is LGHNT, CDR2 FRNRAP, per germline. The V segment lost 5 bases and the J segment 3 bases; nucleotides outside the gene matches: 3. The CDR3 extends over 14 amino acids. CDR3 sequence reads: CASGGQGLTDTQYF. The CDR3 DNA sequence: TGTGCTAGTGGTGGACAGGGGTTGACAGATACGCAGTATTTT.

The CDR3 region is CASFARQGAIGTEAFF. The CDR3 DNA is TGTGCCAGTTTCGCTAGACAGGGGGCAATTGGCACTGAAGCTTTCTTT. The chain recombines TRBV18 with TRBJ1-1; 10 bases fit TRBD1. Germline V gene lookup returns CDR1 KGHSH and CDR2 LQKENI. Germline trimming cut 9 bases from V and 4 bases from J; bases unmatched to any gene: 14. The CDR3 contains 16 residues.

This chain connects TRBV7-3 to TRBJ2-5; 7 nucleotides agree with TRBD2. The V gene end was trimmed by 5 bases and the J gene end by 2 bases; junction bases not matched to a gene: 5. The germline gives CDR1 SGHTA, CDR2 FQGTGA. The CDR3 contains 14 residues. The CDR3 sequence is CASSPGGFQETQYF. DNA for the CDR3: TGTGCCAGCAGCCCCGGGGGGTTTCAAGAGACCCAGTACTTC.

The chain combines TRBV6-8 with TRBJ1-1, with TRBD1 matching over 7 bases. The CDR3 spans 19 residues. Trimming cost V 0 bases and J 4 bases; bases outside gene matches: 17. The germline CDR1 and CDR2 sequences are MNHGY and SAAAGT. The CDR3 is CASSYSKRLDRNPFTEAFF. The DNA of the CDR3 is TGTGCCAGCAGTTACTCGAAAAGATTGGACAGGAATCCTTTCACTGAAGCTTTCTTT.